The 32 T cell receptor beta chains presented below share a single source sample, sequenced in a study of blood T cell repertoires in COVID-19. The data were produced by immunoSEQ multiplex PCR, yet TCRdb's version contains in-frame clones alone and is incomplete. The sample lists 150,000 to 190,000 clones, roughly 84% occurring once. Sequencing input: peripheral blood. These receptors were collected from a woman aged 55-69 years with COVID-19, enrolled during active disease.

The chain's CDR3 is CAAAGSGSQETQYF. The CDR3 coding sequence is TGTGCCGCCGCCGGGAGCGGATCTCAAGAGACCCAGTACTTC. V usage is TRBV24-1 and J usage is TRBJ2-5; a weak D match, TRBD2 (6 bases). Trimming left V 12 bases short and J 2 bases short, with 18 bases between. This CDR3 comprises 14 residues. Germline lookup yields CDR1 KGHDR and CDR2 SFDVKD.

There are a few counts of this clone. The chain joins TRBV3-1 (or the pseudogene TRBV3-2) to TRBJ1-1, with D possibly TRBD1 on 6 matching bases. The CDR3 is made up of 14 amino acids. Deletions cut 2 bases from V and 4 bases from J, with 11 bases between. Per the germline V gene, CDR1 is LGHDT and CDR2 is YNNKEL (reference sequence). The CDR3 region has the DNA TGTGCCAGCAGCCAACTCCAGGGGAGCACTGAAGCTTTCTTT. Amino acids: CASSQLQGSTEAFF.

V and J are TRBV6-1 and TRBJ2-3; TRBD1 matches 7 bases. Germline CDR1 is MNHNS and CDR2 is SASEGT. V lost 2 bases to trimming and J lost 1 base; unmatched junction nucleotides: 12. The CDR3 runs 18 residues. The CDR3 DNA is TGTGCCAGCAGTGAAATAGTGAGGGGGCAAACCGGCACAGATACGCAGTATTTT. This sequence encodes CASSEIVRGQTGTDTQYF.

The rearrangement links TRBV24-1 to TRBJ2-7; no firm D call. The CDR3 has 13 amino acids. Germline assignment: CDR1 KGHDR and CDR2 SFDVKD. V shed 4 bases and J shed 5 bases, with 11 bases lying between them. This chain's CDR3 is CATSDGRSNEQYV. The CDR3 DNA reads TGTGCCACCAGTGACGGCAGGTCGAACGAGCAGTACGTC.

This clone showed up just once. DNA of the CDR3: TGCAGCGTCCGGGTTCAGGGGATTGGGTCCTACGAGCAGTACTTC. Translating gives CSVRVQGIGSYEQYF. This sequence joins TRBV29-1 and TRBJ2-7, with D perhaps TRBD1 (6 bases). The CDR3 sequence is 15 residues long. V lost 6 bases and J 1 base, leaving 19 bases between the germline ends. Germline V gene lookup returns CDR1 SQVTM and CDR2 ANQGSEA.

This clone was seen a few times. CDR3 nucleotide sequence: TGTGCCAGCAGCTTAGCGGGGGGTCCCTTATCCTACGAGCAGTACGTC. It yields the protein CASSLAGGPLSYEQYV. The V gene is TRBV7-8, the J gene TRBJ2-7, with D possibly matching TRBD2 (6 bases). Trimming pared 0 bases from V and 1 base from J, leaving 13 bases between. The CDR3 sequence is 16 residues long. Germline CDR1 is SGHVS and CDR2 is FQNEAQ.

The V call is TRBV3-1 (or the pseudogene TRBV3-2), the J call TRBJ1-6, with 7 bases matching TRBD1. Trimming at V came to 8 bases and at J to 0 bases, leaving 4 bases not matched to a gene. CDR3 size: 15 residues. CDR1 LGHDT and CDR2 YNNKEL come from the germline V gene (reference sequence). The CDR3: CASHRGTSYNSPLHF. The CDR3 region has the DNA TGTGCCAGCCACAGGGGTACCTCCTATAATTCACCCCTCCACTTT.

This clone showed up just a few times. This sequence joins TRBV7-3 and TRBJ1-1; a possible D gene is TRBD1 (5 bases). Trimming removed 1 base from V and 3 bases from J, with 6 bases in between. The CDR3 totals 13 residues. Per germline, CDR1 SGHTA and CDR2 FQGTGA. The CDR3 protein is CASSLSRDTEAFF. In nucleotides, the CDR3 is TGTGCCAGCAGCTTAAGCAGGGACACTGAAGCTTTCTTT. Variable domain in full (rest from reference TRBV7-3 and TRBJ1-1): GAGVSQTPSNKVTEKGKYVELRCDPISGHTALYWYRQSLGQGPEFLIYFQGTGAADDSGLPNDRFFAVRPEGSVSTLKIQRTERGDSAVYLCASSLSRDTEAFFGQGTRLTVV.

The chain has TRBV7-8 and TRBJ1-2, with D possibly TRBD1 on 5 matching bases. The CDR3 length is 17 residues. V lost 2 bases and J 8 bases, leaving 24 bases between the germline ends. Germline loops: CDR1 SGHVS, CDR2 FQNEAQ. CDR3 nucleotide sequence: TGTGCCAGCAGCTTATCGCGGGTTGTGGGGACGGAGGGGGGCTACACCTTC. It encodes CASSLSRVVGTEGGYTF.

J is TRBJ1-4 and V is TRBV19, with a possible D match to TRBD1 (6 bases). CDR3 size: 16 residues. V lost 5 bases and J lost 4, with 17 bases in between. The germline V gene has CDR1 LNHDA and CDR2 SQIVND (reference sequence). CDR3 sequence reads: CASSPGEGGLNEKLFF. The CDR3 DNA reads as TGTGCCAGTAGTCCAGGGGAGGGGGGCCTTAATGAAAAACTGTTTTTT.

A word on this clone: Other DNA sequences in this specimen translate into the identical CDR3. For the CDR3, the DNA is TGTGCCAGCAGCTTATCCCAGAACACTGAAGCTTTCTTT. Translating it yields CASSLSQNTEAFF. The chain uses TRBV7-3 and TRBJ1-1; D gene uncertain. The V gene lost 2 bases and the J gene lost 1 base, with 5 bases spanning the gap. The CDR3 totals 13 residues. CDR1 is SGHTA, CDR2 FQGTGA, per germline.

This clone was observed a few times. V is TRBV25-1 and J is TRBJ1-4; TRBD1 aligns across 8 bases. After removal of 3 bases from V and 7 bases from J, the junction contained 7 bases not matched to a gene. The CDR3 runs to 15 residues. The germline V gene encodes CDR1 MGHDK and CDR2 SYGVNS. The CDR3, as DNA: TGTGCCAGCAGTGAGCTACAGGGGGGAGGTGAAAAACTGTTTTTT. Translated, it gives CASSELQGGGEKLFF.

The J gene is TRBJ2-2, the V gene TRBV14; 7 bases map to TRBD2. The germline V gene encodes CDR1 SGHDN and CDR2 FVKESK. The ends lost 5 bases at V and 3 bases at J; junction bases unmatched: 6. The CDR3 covers 15 residues. CDR3 sequence reads: CASSSDGRYTGELFF. CDR3 nucleotides: TGTGCCAGCAGCTCCGACGGGAGGTACACCGGGGAGCTGTTTTTT.

V is TRBV24-1 and J is TRBJ1-2; D call uncertain. Trimming shortened V by 3 bases and J by 4 bases, and 11 bases separated the two germline ends. The CDR3 extends over 14 amino acids. Germline V gene lookup returns CDR1 KGHDR and CDR2 SFDVKD. The CDR3 nucleotides are TGTGCCACCAGTGATGGTGGCAGCGGCTATGGCTACACCTTC. Its translation is CATSDGGSGYGYTF.

CDR3 protein: CASSDSQGVGVSLNTEAFF. CDR3 bases: TGTGCCAGCAGTGATTCCCAAGGGGTCGGAGTCTCACTGAACACTGAAGCTTTCTTT. The rearrangement joins TRBV2 to TRBJ1-1; possibly TRBD1 for D (5 bases). This CDR3 comprises 19 residues. CDR1 is SNHLY, CDR2 FYNNEI, per germline. V was cut by 3 bases and J by 0 bases, with 23 bases left in between. The full variable domain, its missing parts supplied by reference TRBV2 and TRBJ1-1, is EPEVTQTPSHQVTQMGQEVILRCVPISNHLYFYWYRQILGQKVEFLVSFYNNEISEKSEIFDDQFSVERPDGSNFTLKIRSTKLEDSAMYFCASSDSQGVGVSLNTEAFFGQGTRLTVV.

The chain joins TRBV7-8 to TRBJ1-1, with TRBD1 as a possible D gene (5 bases). The CDR3 extends over 17 amino acids. The germline V and J ends were trimmed by 3 bases and 5 bases, with 22 bases remaining between them. CDR1 and CDR2 from the germline V gene are SGHVS and FQNEAQ. The CDR3 sequence is CASSLGGALVVGTEAFF. The DNA of the CDR3 is TGTGCCAGCAGCTTGGGGGGTGCTCTGGTAGTAGGGACTGAAGCTTTCTTT.

The genes are TRBV4-1 and TRBJ1-3, with unresolved D. Germline V CDR1 and CDR2: MGHRA, YSYEKL. The CDR3 consists of 17 residues. Deletions cut 2 bases from V and 0 bases from J, with 14 bases between. CDR3 protein: CASSQTGRPNSGNTIYF. The CDR3 bases are TGCGCCAGCAGCCAAACCGGGAGGCCGAACTCTGGAAACACCATATATTTT.

The chain is built from TRBV7-7 and TRBJ2-2; the match to TRBD2 covers 10 bases. CDR3 length: 15 amino acids. Germline values: CDR1 SSHAT, CDR2 FNYEAQ (reference sequence). Trimming removed 5 bases from V and 4 bases from J; junction bases left unmatched: 4. The chain's CDR3 is CASSSSGGSTGELFF. CDR3 coding DNA: TGTGCCAGCAGCAGTAGCGGGGGGAGCACCGGGGAGCTGTTTTTT.

This clone was detected once. V and J are TRBV9 and TRBJ2-3; 14 nucleotides align to TRBD2. With 4 bases clipped from V and 2 bases from J, the junction kept 12 bases outside the gene matches. This CDR3 is 19 amino acids long. CDR1 and CDR2 from the germline V gene are SGDLS and YYNGEE. Here the CDR3 reads CASSPRGGTSGSVTDTQYF. The CDR3 DNA reads TGTGCCAGCAGCCCAAGGGGCGGGACTAGCGGGAGTGTCACAGATACGCAGTATTTT.

The DNA of the CDR3 is TGTGCCAGCAGCTCGACCGGGACTAGAATCTCTGATACGCAGTATTTT. Translated: CASSSTGTRISDTQYF. The chain employs TRBV7-8 and TRBJ2-3, with 8 bases matching TRBD2. V was pared by 4 bases and J by 6 bases, with 12 bases of the junction left unmatched. CDR1 and CDR2 (germline): SGHVS, FQNEAQ. CDR3 length equals 16 residues.

The chain employs TRBV15 and TRBJ1-3; 7 bases are a match to TRBD1. V lost 0 bases to trimming and J lost 4 bases; unmatched junction nucleotides: 3. CDR1 is LNHNV and CDR2 is YYDKDF in the germline V gene (reference sequence). The CDR3 spans 15 residues. CDR3 sequence reads: CATSRDPGQGNTIYF. Here the CDR3 DNA reads TGTGCCACCAGCAGAGACCCGGGACAGGGAAACACCATATATTTT.

A remark on this clone: The junction does not match germline at one end; this may be a read error. This chain joins TRBV5-6 and TRBJ1-3; TRBD1 might be the D (6 bases). The CDR3 sequence is 17 residues long. Germline values: CDR1 SGHDT, CDR2 YYEEEE. CDR3 nucleotide sequence: TGTGCCAGCAACTTGAACGGGCAGTGGGGGCCGAGGAACACCATATATTTT. Residues: CASNLNGQWGPRNTIYF.

This chain uses TRBV19 with TRBJ1-1, with D possibly matching TRBD1 (5 bases). CDR1 and CDR2 (germline): LNHDA, SQIVND (reference sequence). CDR3 length: 13 residues. Trimming shortened V by 8 bases and J by 1 base, and 11 bases separated the two germline ends. CDR3 protein: CASLDSRNTEAFF. The CDR3 DNA sequence: TGTGCCAGTTTAGACAGCCGGAACACTGAAGCTTTCTTT.

The V and J genes are TRBV6-5 and TRBJ2-6; possible D gene TRBD2, 6 bases. Trimming took off 6 bases at V and 1 base at J, with 10 bases between the two ends. Germline CDR1 is MNHEY and CDR2 is SVGAGI. The CDR3 consists of 15 residues. Written as DNA, the CDR3 is TGTGCCAGCAGGCTCGGGAGTTCTGGGGCCAACGTCCTGACTTTC. This sequence encodes CASRLGSSGANVLTF.

V usage is TRBV3-1 (or the pseudogene TRBV3-2) and J usage is TRBJ2-1; D is uncertain. The CDR3 extends over 14 amino acids. CDR1 and CDR2 (germline): LGHDT, YNNKEL (reference sequence). Trimming left V 4 bases short and J 0 bases short, with 7 bases between. CDR3 sequence reads: CASSRQVSYNEQFF. The CDR3 nucleotides are TGTGCCAGCAGCCGGCAGGTCTCCTACAATGAGCAGTTCTTC.

This CDR3 is CASSPGTVYNSPLHF. DNA for the CDR3: TGTGCCAGTAGCCCCGGGACAGTCTATAATTCACCCCTCCACTTT. V is TRBV19 and J is TRBJ1-6; 7 bases are shared with TRBD1. V shed 6 bases, J shed 3 bases, and the junction held 5 bases outside the gene matches. Per germline, CDR1 LNHDA and CDR2 SQIVND (reference sequence). The length of the CDR3 is 15 residues.

V gene TRBV27 combines with J gene TRBJ2-1; TRBD1 might be the D (5 bases). There are 17 residues in the CDR3. The V gene lost 4 bases and the J gene lost 7 bases, with 23 bases spanning the gap. CDR1 is MNHEY and CDR2 is SMNVEV in the germline V gene (reference sequence). This chain's CDR3 is CASSSWTPSAQINEQFF. Written as DNA, the CDR3 is TGTGCCAGCAGTTCCTGGACACCAAGCGCTCAGATAAATGAGCAGTTCTTC.

This chain connects TRBV2 to TRBJ1-5; 7 positions match TRBD1. The CDR3 spans 15 residues. J was trimmed by 5 bases and V by 0 bases; bases with no gene match: 4. Germline V CDR1 and CDR2: SNHLY, FYNNEI. CDR3 DNA: TGTGCCAGCAGTGAAGCAGGGGGCAGATATCAGCCCCAGCATTTT. Translation gives CASSEAGGRYQPQHF.

The chain combines TRBV9 with TRBJ1-2, with a tentative D call TRBD1 (6 bases). This CDR3 has 19 residues. Germline V gives CDR1 SGDLS, CDR2 YYNGEE. The germline V and J ends were trimmed by 2 bases and 1 base, with 24 bases remaining between them. The CDR3, as DNA: TGTGCCAGCAGCGTTGGTATCAGGTCGGACAGCCGACTTAACTATGGCTACACCTTC. It specifies CASSVGIRSDSRLNYGYTF.

V gene TRBV14 combines with J gene TRBJ1-2; D is ambiguous. CDR1 and CDR2 (germline): SGHDN, FVKESK. This CDR3 is 15 amino acids long. The V end was cut by 4 bases, the J end by 4 bases, with 16 bases between. CDR3 in DNA: TGTGCCAGCAGCCCAGCAGGCCCTAAATCCTATGGCTACACCTTC. Translating gives CASSPAGPKSYGYTF.

This clone appeared a single time. The chain links TRBV19 to TRBJ2-1, with D maybe TRBD2 (6 bases). The length of the CDR3 is 15 residues. Germline V gene lookup returns CDR1 LNHDA and CDR2 SQIVND (reference sequence). The V and J ends lost 5 bases and 10 bases respectively, with 21 bases between them. The CDR3 reads CASSGLGLSSGEQFF. In DNA, the CDR3 is TGTGCCAGTAGTGGATTGGGACTTAGTTCAGGGGAGCAGTTCTTC.

This chain connects TRBV7-6 to TRBJ1-2; D possibly corresponds to TRBD1 (6 bases). CDR1 and CDR2 from the germline V gene are SGHVS and FNYEAQ. Trimming cost V 3 bases and J 3 bases, with 14 bases left between them. The CDR3 totals 15 residues. CDR3 DNA sequence: TGTGCCAGCAGCTTCGCCACAGGGAGCGACTATGGCTACACCTTC. Translating it yields CASSFATGSDYGYTF. Full variable domain (missing parts from reference TRBV7-6 and TRBJ1-2): GAGVSQSPRYKVTKRGQDVALRCDPISGHVSLYWYRQALGQGPEFLTYFNYEAQQDKSGLPNDRFSAERPEGSISTLTIQRTEQRDSAMYRCASSFATGSDYGYTFGSGTRLTVV.